This T cell receptor (beta chain) came from a study of shared clonotypes between healthy human individuals. Per germline, CDR1 SGHRS and CDR2 YFSETQ. The CDR3 runs 19 residues. Trimming left V 4 bases short and J 0 bases short, with 20 bases between. Overall study results and limits: The naive CD4 repertoires of a handful of donors were compared, and around 4.7% of clonotypes were shared.

Measured with immunoSEQ multiplex PCR; TCRdb has only the in-frame clones, and not every one. The sample consists of a few hundred thousand clones, less than 97% of them appearing once. CD8 cells regarded as naive lacked CD45RO, were positively chosen for CCR7, and omitted terminally differentiated effector memory CD45RA+ cells. All of the donors resided in Nashville, Tennessee, and each was a Caucasian adult. With regard to this clone: Its target is not known.

The clonotype comes from a woman between 25 and 40 years old in good health. The genes are TRBV5-1 and TRBJ2-6, with D perhaps TRBD1 (6 bases). Material for sequencing was naive CD8+ T cells sorted from blood. The CDR3 protein is CASSPGLTGTDSGANVLTF. CDR3 sequence (DNA): TGCGCCAGCAGCCCAGGACTGACAGGAACTGACTCTGGGGCCAACGTCCTGACTTTC.